A single sample gave rise to the 2 T cell receptor beta chains below, sequenced in a study of a mutant IDH1 vaccine in newly diagnosed glioma. Time point described: week 47, end of study. In every dose of vaccine, 300 ug of mutant IDH1 20-mer peptide was given alongside topical imiquimod. TCRdb keeps only in-frame clones here, not all; method: immunoSEQ multiplex PCR. The table has some 60,000 clones, 83% seen once. Which antigens these TCRs recognize remains unknown. Material: PBMCs, obtained from a glioma patient whose treatment included an IDH1 peptide vaccine. The source is a woman aged 45 to 65 with glioma.

The V call is TRBV4-1, the J call TRBJ1-2; unclear D gene. The V and J ends lost 0 bases and 4 bases respectively, with 15 bases between them. Looked up from germline, CDR1 is MGHRA and CDR2 is YSYEKL. This CDR3 contains 16 residues. For the CDR3, the DNA is TGCGCCAGCAGCCAAGATTGGGCAGCCGCAGCCTATGGCTACACCTTC. As protein: CASSQDWAAAAYGYTF.

A single count supports this clone. This chain connects TRBV19 to TRBJ1-2; D might be TRBD1 (6 bases). V lost 5 bases and J lost 8, with 18 bases in between. The germline V gene has CDR1 LNHDA and CDR2 SQIVND (reference sequence). The CDR3 sequence is 14 residues long. The CDR3 coding sequence is TGTGCCAGTAGTTCCCCCGGCGGGGGCTGGGGCTACACCTTC. This gives the protein CASSSPGGGWGYTF.